Below are 9 T cell receptor beta chains sequenced from a single sample in a study of blood T cells in healthy people across ages (dated by TCRdb to the mid-2010s). The library was made by 5' RACE. A second PCR of about 6 to 11 cycles was performed with a sample-barcoded 5' primer and a J-beta primer mix. The public reads were reprocessed in TCRdb via fastp at Q25 and MiXCR, keeping in-frame beta chains. Records with the same CDR3 protein are collapsed into one entry carrying the most frequent genes and DNA. The sample includes 1.8 million or so distinct CDR3 sequences, with about 39% observed a single time. The ten largest clonotypes hold under 25% of the sample. Specimen: blood. Receptors originate from a human donor in good health.

The sample holds a few counts of this clonotype. This rearrangement joins TRBV29-1 to TRBJ2-1; D is unclear. Per the germline V gene, CDR1 is SQVTM and CDR2 is ANQGSEA. The CDR3 runs 16 residues. V was pared by 0 bases and J by 0 bases, with 12 bases between. The chain's CDR3 is CSVEDPGRSSYNEQFF. In DNA, the CDR3 is TGCAGCGTTGAAGATCCTGGCCGGAGCTCCTACAATGAGCAGTTCTTC.

This clonotype was observed a handful of times. The chain has TRBV20-1 and TRBJ2-5, with 16 bases lining up with TRBD2. The V segment lost 6 bases and the J segment 4 bases; nucleotides outside the gene matches: 2. Germline assignment: CDR1 DFQATT and CDR2 SNEGSKA (reference sequence). The CDR3 has 14 amino acids. The DNA for the CDR3 is TGCAGTGCCGGGACTAGCGGGGGGGCAGAGACCCAGTACTTC. This translates into CSAGTSGGAETQYF.

The V call is TRBV7-2, the J call TRBJ1-4, with D hard to call. CDR1 is SGHTA, CDR2 FQGNSA, per germline. CDR3 length: 16 residues. V gave up 5 bases and J gave up 0 bases, with 13 bases separating them. As DNA, the CDR3 is TGTGCCAGCAGCGCCCGGCGGAGTTCAACTAATGAAAAACTGTTTTTT. It encodes CASSARRSSTNEKLFF.

The V call is TRBV4-1, the J call TRBJ2-3; D is uncertain. This CDR3 spans 15 amino acids. V lost 3 bases to trimming and J lost 6 bases, with 16 bases between them. Germline CDR1 is MGHRA and CDR2 is YSYEKL. CDR3: CASSHTWGTGDTQYF. The CDR3 DNA reads as TGCGCCAGCAGCCACACATGGGGAACTGGGGATACGCAGTATTTT.

V is TRBV12-3 or TRBV12-4 and J is TRBJ1-1, with TRBD1 as a possible D gene (5 bases). V lost 3 bases and J 7 bases, leaving 6 bases between the germline ends. This CDR3 is 11 amino acids long. The CDR3 region has the DNA TGTGCCAGCAGTTTCGACAGTGAAGCTTTCTTT. Translated: CASSFDSEAFF.

The rearrangement links TRBV4-2 to TRBJ2-5; D not certain. The DNA end is a closer match to TRBJ2-7, so the J assignment may be wrong. The length of the CDR3 is 13 residues. CDR1 is LGHNA, CDR2 YNFKEQ, per germline. The CDR3 protein is CASSQEGKDEQYF. CDR3 nucleotide sequence: TGTGCCAGCAGCCAAGAGGGAAAGGACGAGCAGTACTTC.

V and J are TRBV4-3 and TRBJ1-2; 11 positions agree with TRBD1. Germline V gene sequence: CDR1 LGHNA, CDR2 YSLEER. The length of the CDR3 is 16 residues. The V and J ends lost 0 bases and 7 bases, in that order; junction bases with no gene match: 7. The CDR3 reads CASSQERTGGESGYTF. The CDR3 DNA reads TGCGCCAGCAGCCAAGAAAGGACAGGGGGCGAAAGTGGCTACACCTTC.

The chain recombines TRBV6-5 with TRBJ1-3, with D tentatively TRBD1 (6 bases). This CDR3 has 15 residues. V was cut by 0 bases and J by 3 bases, with 9 bases left in between. Looked up from germline, CDR1 is MNHEY and CDR2 is SVGAGI. The CDR3, as DNA: TGTGCCAGCAGTTACTCGGCAGGGGTTGGAAACACCATATATTTT. Translating gives CASSYSAGVGNTIYF.

The table lists this clonotype with a few counts. The V and J genes are TRBV28 and TRBJ2-7; 7 bases line up with TRBD1. The CDR3 is 14 amino acids. The junction had 8 bases not matched to a gene; V was cut back by 6 bases and J by 3 bases. Germline assignment: CDR1 MDHEN and CDR2 SYDVKM. Here the CDR3 DNA reads TGTGCCAGCAGATCCCCACAGGGGTTCTACGAGCAGTACTTC. Its translation is CASRSPQGFYEQYF.